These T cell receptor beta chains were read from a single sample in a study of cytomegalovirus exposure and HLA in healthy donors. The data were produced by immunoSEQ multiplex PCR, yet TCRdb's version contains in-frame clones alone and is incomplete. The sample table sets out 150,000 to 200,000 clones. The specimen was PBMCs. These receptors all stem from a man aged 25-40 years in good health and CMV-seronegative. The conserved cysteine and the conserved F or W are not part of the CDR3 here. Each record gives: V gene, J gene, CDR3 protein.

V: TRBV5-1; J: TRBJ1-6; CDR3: ASSPTGTNSPLH
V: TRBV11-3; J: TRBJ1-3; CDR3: ASSLGNQGGNTIY
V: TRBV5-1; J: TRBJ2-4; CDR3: ASSLRGQTSGGRKNIQY
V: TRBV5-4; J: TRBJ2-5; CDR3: ASSPRGLETQY
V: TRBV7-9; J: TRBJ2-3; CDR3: ASSLAMGAGTDTQY
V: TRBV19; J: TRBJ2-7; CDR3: ASSIVASGEQY
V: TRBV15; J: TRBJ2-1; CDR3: ATSRMPGQGYNEQF
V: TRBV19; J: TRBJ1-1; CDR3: ASSPAEDRAHTEAF
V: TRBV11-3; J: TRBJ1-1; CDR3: ASSLGGMVRYTEAF
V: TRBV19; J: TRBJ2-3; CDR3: ASSISRQTTFTDTQY
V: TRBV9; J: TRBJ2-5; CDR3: ASSERGGRETQY
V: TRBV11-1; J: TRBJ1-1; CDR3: ASSLGSRPLDTEAF
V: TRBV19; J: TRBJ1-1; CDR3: ASSGGSPRGTEAF
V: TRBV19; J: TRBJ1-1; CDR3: ASSIRPRTPNTEAF
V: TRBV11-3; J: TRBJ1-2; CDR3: ASSQDSNYGYT
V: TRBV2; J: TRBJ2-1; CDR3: ASSPHSGRAVYNEQF
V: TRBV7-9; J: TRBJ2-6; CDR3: ASSFLSANVLT
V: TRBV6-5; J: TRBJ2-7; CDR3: ASHRGQGVDEQY
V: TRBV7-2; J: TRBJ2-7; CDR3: ASSWGRGGPGEQY
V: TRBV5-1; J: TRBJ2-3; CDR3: ASSIGLALSPSTDTQY
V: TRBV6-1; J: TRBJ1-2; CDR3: ASSEAPGQAIVLYGYT
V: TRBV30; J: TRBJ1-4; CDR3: AWRPLGQGYEKLF
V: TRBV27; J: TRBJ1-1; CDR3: ASRFPSANTEAF
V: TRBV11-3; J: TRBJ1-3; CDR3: ASSRGLGPPENTIY
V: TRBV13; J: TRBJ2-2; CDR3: ASSPVAVRLYNTGELF
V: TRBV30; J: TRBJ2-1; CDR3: ASEASGMGEQF
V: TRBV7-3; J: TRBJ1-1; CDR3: ASSFAGGTTEAF
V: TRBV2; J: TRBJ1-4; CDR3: ASSAEGAEKLF
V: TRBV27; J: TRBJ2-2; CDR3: ASWTVNTGELF
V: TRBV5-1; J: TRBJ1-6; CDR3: ASSLVQGASSSPLH
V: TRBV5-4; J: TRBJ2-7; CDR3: ASSTPTGGDYEQY
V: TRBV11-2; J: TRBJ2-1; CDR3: ASSLDGGSFNEQF
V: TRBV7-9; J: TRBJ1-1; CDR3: ASSPSYRVSEAF
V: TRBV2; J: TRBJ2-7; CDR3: ASSESNRGYEQY
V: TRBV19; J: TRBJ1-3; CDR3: ASSILAPWSSGNTIY
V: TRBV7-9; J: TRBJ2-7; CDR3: AGGYPYEQY
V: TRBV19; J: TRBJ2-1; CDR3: ASSGRAYNEQF
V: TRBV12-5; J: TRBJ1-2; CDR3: ASGIRQGDYGYT
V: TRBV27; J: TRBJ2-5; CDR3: ASSLKSVQETQY
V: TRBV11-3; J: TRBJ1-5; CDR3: ASSPDSNQPQH
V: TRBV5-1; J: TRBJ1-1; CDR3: ASSREGPNTEAF
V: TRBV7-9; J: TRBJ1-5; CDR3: ASSLSAGFNQPQH
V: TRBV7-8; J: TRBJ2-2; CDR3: ASSSPQGGLKTGELF
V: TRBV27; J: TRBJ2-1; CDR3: ASGQGTRLEYNEQF
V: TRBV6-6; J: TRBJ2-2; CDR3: ASSYSQGAGAGELF
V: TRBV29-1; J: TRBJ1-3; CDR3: SVKWGHSGNTIC
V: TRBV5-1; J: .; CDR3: ASSLASGSYEQY
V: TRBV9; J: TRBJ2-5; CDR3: ASSSRTVETQY
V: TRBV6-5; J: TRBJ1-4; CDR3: ASSSDRGRFNEKLF
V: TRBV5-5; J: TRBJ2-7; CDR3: ASSLDRTSRGEQY
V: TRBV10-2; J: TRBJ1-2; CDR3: ASLGQRYGYT
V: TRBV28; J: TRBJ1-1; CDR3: ASSSAGVNTEAF
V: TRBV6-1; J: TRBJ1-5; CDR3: ASRRGGKRDQPQH
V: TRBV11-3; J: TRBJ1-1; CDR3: ASSLQGSGMNTEAF
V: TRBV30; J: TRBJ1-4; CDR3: AWSLRGNEKLF
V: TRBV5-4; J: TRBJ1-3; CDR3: ASSLPGHNSGNTIY
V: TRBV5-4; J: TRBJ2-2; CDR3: ASSLYDRNTGELF
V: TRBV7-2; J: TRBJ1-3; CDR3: ASSLGQGRSGNTIY
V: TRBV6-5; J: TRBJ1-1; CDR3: ASSYRDLNTEAF